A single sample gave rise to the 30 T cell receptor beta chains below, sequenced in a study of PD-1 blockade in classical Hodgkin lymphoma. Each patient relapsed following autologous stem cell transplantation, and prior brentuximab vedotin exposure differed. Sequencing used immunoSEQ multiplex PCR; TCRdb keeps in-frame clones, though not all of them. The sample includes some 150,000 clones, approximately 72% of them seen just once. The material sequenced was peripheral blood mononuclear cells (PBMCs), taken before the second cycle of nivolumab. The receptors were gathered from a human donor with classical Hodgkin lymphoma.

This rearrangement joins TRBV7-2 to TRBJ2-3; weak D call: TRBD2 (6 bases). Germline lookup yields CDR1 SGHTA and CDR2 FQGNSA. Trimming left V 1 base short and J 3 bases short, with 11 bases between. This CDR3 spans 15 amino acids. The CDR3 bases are TGTGCCAGCAGCTTAGATGGGGGGAGAACAGATACGCAGTATTTT. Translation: CASSLDGGRTDTQYF.

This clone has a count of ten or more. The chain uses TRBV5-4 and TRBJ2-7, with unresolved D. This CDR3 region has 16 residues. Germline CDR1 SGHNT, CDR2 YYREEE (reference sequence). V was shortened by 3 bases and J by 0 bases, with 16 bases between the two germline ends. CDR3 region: CASSSQSVTRSYEQYF. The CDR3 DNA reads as TGTGCCAGCAGCTCCCAAAGCGTAACTCGCTCCTACGAGCAGTACTTC. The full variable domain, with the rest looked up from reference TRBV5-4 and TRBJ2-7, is ETGVTQSPTHLIKTRGQQVTLRCSSQSGHNTVSWYQQALGQGPQFIFQYYREEENGRGNFPPRFSGLQFPNYSSELNVNALELDDSALYLCASSSQSVTRSYEQYFGPGTRLTVT.

CDR3 bases: TGTGCCAGCAGTTTATTAGGTCGGGGAGCGGGAGGAGGTGGGTCCTACAATGAGCAGTTCTTC. Translating it yields CASSLLGRGAGGGGSYNEQFF. This chain joins TRBV28 and TRBJ2-1; TRBD2 matches at 9 bases. The CDR3 sequence is 21 residues long. The germline V gene has CDR1 MDHEN and CDR2 SYDVKM. With 1 base clipped from V and 1 base from J, the junction kept 17 bases outside the gene matches.

CDR3: CASSLEGGTDTQYF. CDR3 DNA sequence: TGTGCCAGCAGCTTAGAGGGGGGTACAGATACGCAGTATTTT. V and J are TRBV13 and TRBJ2-3; D assignment may be TRBD1 or TRBD2 (6 bases each). Germline V gene sequence: CDR1 PRHDT, CDR2 FYEKMQ (reference sequence). CDR3 length equals 14 residues. Between the trimmed V and J ends, which lost 1 base and 3 bases, there was a span of 8 bases.

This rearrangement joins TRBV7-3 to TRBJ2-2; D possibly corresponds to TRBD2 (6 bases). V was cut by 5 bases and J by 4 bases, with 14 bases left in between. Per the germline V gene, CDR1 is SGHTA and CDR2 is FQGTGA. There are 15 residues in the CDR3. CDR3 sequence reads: CASSQMGGTTGELFF. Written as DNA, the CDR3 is TGTGCCAGCAGCCAAATGGGGGGTACCACCGGGGAGCTGTTTTTT.

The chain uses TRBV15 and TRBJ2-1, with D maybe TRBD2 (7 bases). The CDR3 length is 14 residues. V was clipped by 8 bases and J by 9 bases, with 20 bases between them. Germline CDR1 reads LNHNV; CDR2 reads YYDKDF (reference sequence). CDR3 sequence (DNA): TGTGCCACCTCCGAAGGGGGAGGGCGATTTGAGCAGTTCTTC. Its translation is CATSEGGGRFEQFF.

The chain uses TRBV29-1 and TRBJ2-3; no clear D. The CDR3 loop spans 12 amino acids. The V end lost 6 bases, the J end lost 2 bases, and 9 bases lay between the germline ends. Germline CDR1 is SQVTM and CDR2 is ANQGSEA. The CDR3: CSVTRNTDTQYF. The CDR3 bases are TGCAGCGTGACGAGGAACACAGATACGCAGTATTTT.

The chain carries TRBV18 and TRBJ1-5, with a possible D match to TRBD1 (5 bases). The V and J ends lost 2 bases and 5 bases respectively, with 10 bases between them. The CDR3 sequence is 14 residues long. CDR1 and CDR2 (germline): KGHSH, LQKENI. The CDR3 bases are TGTGCCAGCTCACCATCAGGGACGGATCAGCCCCAGCATTTT. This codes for CASSPSGTDQPQHF.

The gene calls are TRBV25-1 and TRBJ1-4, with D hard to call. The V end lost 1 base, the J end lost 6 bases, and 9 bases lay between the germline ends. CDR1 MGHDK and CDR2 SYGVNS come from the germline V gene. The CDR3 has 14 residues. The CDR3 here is CASSESRDYEKLFF. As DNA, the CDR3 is TGTGCCAGCAGTGAATCTCGTGATTATGAAAAACTGTTTTTT.

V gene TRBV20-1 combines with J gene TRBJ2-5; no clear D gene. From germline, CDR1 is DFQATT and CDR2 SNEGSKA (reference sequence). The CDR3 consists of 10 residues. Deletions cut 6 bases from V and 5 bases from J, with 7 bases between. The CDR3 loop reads CSAASETQYF. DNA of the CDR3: TGCAGTGCAGCTTCCGAGACCCAGTACTTC.

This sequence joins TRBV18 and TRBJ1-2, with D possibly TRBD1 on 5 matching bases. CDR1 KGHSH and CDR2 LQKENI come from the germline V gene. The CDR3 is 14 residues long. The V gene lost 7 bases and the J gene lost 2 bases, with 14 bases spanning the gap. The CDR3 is CASFRVTLNYGYTF. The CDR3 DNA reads TGTGCCAGCTTCAGGGTAACGTTGAACTATGGCTACACCTTC.

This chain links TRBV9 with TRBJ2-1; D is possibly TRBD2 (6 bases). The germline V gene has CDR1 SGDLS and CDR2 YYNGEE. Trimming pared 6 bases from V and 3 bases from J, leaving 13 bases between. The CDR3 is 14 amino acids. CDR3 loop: CASTRRELYNEQFF. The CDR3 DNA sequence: TGTGCCAGCACTCGTCGGGAGCTCTACAATGAGCAGTTCTTC.

The CDR3 here is CASRRSGHGEKLFF. CDR3 coding DNA: TGTGCCAGCAGGCGTTCGGGACACGGGGAAAAACTGTTTTTT. This chain uses TRBV6-5 with TRBJ1-4; weak D call: TRBD1 (6 bases). CDR1 is MNHEY and CDR2 is SVGAGI in the germline V gene. Trimming removed 6 bases from V and 8 bases from J, with 16 bases in between. This CDR3 comprises 14 residues.

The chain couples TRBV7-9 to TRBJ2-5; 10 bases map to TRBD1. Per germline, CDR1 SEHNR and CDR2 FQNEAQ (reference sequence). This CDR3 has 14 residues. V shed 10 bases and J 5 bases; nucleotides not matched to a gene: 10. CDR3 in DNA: TGTGCCACCCGCCCGGGACAGGGGTTGGAGACCCAGTACTTC. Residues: CATRPGQGLETQYF.

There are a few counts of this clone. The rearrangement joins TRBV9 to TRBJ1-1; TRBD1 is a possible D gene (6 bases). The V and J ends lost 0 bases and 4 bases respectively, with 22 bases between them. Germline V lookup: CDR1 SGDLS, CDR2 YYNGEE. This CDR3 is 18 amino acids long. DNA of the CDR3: TGTGCCAGCAGCGTAGGAGGACAGCACCCTTGGGGGGGCACTGAAGCTTTCTTT. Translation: CASSVGGQHPWGGTEAFF.

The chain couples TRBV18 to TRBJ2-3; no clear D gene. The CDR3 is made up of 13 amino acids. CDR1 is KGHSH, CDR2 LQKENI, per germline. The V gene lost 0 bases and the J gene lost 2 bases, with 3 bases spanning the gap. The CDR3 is CASSPPTTDTQYF. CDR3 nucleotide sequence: TGTGCCAGCTCACCACCGACCACAGATACGCAGTATTTT.

The CDR3 loop reads CASSFRLAGRDTQYF. Written as DNA, the CDR3 is TGCGCCAGCAGCTTCCGGCTAGCGGGGAGGGATACGCAGTATTTT. The chain uses TRBV5-1 and TRBJ2-3; 9 bases are a match to TRBD2. The CDR3 totals 15 residues. Unmatched junction bases numbered 7, after V lost 2 bases and J lost 6 bases. The germline gives CDR1 SGHRS, CDR2 YFSETQ.

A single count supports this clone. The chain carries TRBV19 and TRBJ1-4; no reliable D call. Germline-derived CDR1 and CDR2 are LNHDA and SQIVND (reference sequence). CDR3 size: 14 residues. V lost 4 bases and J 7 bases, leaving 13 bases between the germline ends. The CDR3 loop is CASSNEKVREKLFF. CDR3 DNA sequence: TGTGCCAGTAGTAACGAAAAGGTTCGTGAAAAACTGTTTTTT.

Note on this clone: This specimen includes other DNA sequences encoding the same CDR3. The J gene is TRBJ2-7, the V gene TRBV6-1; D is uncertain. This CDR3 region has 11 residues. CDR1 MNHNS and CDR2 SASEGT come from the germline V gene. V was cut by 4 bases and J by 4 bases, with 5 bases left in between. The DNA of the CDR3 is TGTGCCAGCAGTGGTGGATACGAGCAGTACTTC. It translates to CASSGGYEQYF.

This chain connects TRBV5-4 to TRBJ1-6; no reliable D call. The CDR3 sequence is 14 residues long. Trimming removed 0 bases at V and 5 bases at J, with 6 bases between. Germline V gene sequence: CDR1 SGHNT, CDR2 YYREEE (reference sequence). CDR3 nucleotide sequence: TGTGCCAGCAGCTTGGGGCAGGATAATTCACCCCTCCACTTT. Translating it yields CASSLGQDNSPLHF. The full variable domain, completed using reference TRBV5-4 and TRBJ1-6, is ETGVTQSPTHLIKTRGQQVTLRCSSQSGHNTVSWYQQALGQGPQFIFQYYREEENGRGNFPPRFSGLQFPNYSSELNVNALELDDSALYLCASSLGQDNSPLHFGNGTRLTVT.

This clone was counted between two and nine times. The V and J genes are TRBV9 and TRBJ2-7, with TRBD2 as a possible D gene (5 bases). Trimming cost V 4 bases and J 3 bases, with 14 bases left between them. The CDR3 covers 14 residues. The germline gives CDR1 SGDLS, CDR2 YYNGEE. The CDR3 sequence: CASSPRGLDYEQYF. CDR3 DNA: TGTGCCAGCAGCCCCCGAGGGCTAGACTACGAGCAGTACTTC.

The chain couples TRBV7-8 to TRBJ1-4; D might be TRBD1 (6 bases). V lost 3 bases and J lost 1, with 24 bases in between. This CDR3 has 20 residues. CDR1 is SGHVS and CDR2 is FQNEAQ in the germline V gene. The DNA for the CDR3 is TGTGCCAGCAGCTTCCCCCTAGTCAGGGGCGCTAGGAAAACTAATGAAAAACTGTTTTTT. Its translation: CASSFPLVRGARKTNEKLFF.

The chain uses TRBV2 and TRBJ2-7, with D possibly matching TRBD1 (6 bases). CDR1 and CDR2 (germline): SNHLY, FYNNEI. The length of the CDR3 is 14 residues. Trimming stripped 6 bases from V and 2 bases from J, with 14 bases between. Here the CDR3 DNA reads TGTGCCAGCAGCTACCTCGGACAGACCTACGAGCAGTACTTC. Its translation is CASSYLGQTYEQYF.

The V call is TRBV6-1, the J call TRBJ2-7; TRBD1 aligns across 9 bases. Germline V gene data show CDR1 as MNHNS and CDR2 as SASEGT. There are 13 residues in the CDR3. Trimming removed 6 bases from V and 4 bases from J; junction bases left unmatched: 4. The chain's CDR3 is CASSRDRVYEQYF. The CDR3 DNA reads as TGTGCCAGCAGCCGGGACAGGGTTTACGAGCAGTACTTC.

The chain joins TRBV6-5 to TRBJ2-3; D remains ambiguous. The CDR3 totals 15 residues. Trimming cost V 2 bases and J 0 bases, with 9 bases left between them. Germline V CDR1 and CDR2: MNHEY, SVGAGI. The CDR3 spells CASSYRVTSTDTQYF. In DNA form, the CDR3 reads TGTGCCAGCAGTTACAGGGTCACTAGCACAGATACGCAGTATTTT.

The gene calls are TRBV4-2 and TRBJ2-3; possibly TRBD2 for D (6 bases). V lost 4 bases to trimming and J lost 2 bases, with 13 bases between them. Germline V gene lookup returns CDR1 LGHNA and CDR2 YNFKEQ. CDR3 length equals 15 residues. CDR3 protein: CASSRERAYTDTQYF. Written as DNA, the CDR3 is TGTGCCAGCAGCCGCGAGCGGGCGTACACAGATACGCAGTATTTT.

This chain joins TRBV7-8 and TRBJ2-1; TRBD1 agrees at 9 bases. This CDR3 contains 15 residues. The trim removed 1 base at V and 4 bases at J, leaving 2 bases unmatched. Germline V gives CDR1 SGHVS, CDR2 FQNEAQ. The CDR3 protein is CASSLGGQGYNEQFF. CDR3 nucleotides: TGTGCCAGCAGCTTAGGGGGACAGGGATACAATGAGCAGTTCTTC. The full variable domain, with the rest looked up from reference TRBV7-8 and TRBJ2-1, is GAGVSQSPRYKVAKRGQDVALRCDPISGHVSLFWYQQALGQGPEFLTYFQNEAQLDKSGLPSDRFFAERPEGSVSTLKIQRTQQEDSAVYLCASSLGGQGYNEQFFGPGTRLTVL.

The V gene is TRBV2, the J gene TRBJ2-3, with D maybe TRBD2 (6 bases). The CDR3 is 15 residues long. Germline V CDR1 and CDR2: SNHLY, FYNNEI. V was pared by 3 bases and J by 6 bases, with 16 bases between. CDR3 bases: TGTGCCAGCAGTGAGGGACTCACACGGGGGGATACGCAGTATTTT. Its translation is CASSEGLTRGDTQYF.

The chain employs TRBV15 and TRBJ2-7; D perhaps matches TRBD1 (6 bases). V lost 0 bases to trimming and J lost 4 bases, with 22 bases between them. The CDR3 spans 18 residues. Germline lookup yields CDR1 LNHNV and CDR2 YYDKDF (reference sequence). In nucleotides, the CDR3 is TGTGCCACCAGCAGAGATCTTCCTTACGGGACAACTAAATACGAGCAGTACTTC. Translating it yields CATSRDLPYGTTKYEQYF.

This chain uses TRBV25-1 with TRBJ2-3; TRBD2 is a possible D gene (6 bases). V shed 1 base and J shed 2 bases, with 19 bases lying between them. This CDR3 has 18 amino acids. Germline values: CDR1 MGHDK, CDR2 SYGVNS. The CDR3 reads CASSEFSRGAGITDTQYF. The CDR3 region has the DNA TGTGCCAGCAGTGAATTCTCTCGGGGAGCGGGCATCACAGATACGCAGTATTTT. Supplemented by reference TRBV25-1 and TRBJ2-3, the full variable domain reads EADIYQTPRYLVIGTGKKITLECSQTMGHDKMYWYQQDPGMELHLIHYSYGVNSTEKGDLSSESTVSRIRTEHFPLTLESARPSHTSQYLCASSEFSRGAGITDTQYFGPGTRLTVL.